This TCR beta chain was captured by sequencing in a study of T-cell reconstitution after alpha-beta-depleted transplantation in children. Whole-study findings and limits: Newly made T cells mostly supplied T-cell counts and diversity one year after transplant.

As to this clonotype: The antigen is not known.

The CDR3 length is 17 residues. Germline values: CDR1 SGHNT, CDR2 YENEEA. Trimming took 1 base from V and 1 from J; bases not matched to a gene: 5. Preparing the TCRbeta library involved the use of unique molecular identifiers. TCRdb itself ran the PCR reads through MiXCR, one entry per CDR3 protein. The repertoire holds around 420,000 distinct CDR3 sequences, with around 15% as singletons. The gene calls are TRBV11-3 and TRBJ2-3, with TRBD2 identical over 10 bases. The receptor's source is a boy under three years old who had a stem cell transplant for Wiskott-Aldrich syndrome, so the T cells may come from the graft donor. This material consisted of PBMCs, mostly from graft donor cells, taken 360 days after TCRalphabeta/CD19-depleted stem cell transplant. The chain's CDR3 is CASSLALAGAGTDTQYF. DNA of the CDR3: TGTGCCAGCAGCTTAGCCCTAGCGGGAGCGGGCACAGATACGCAGTATTTT.